What follows describes a single TCR beta chain. Its specificity is not known. The conserved closing phenylalanine or tryptophan is absent in this CDR3, likely reflecting a read error. This sample stems from a study of T cells after yellow fever vaccination. Study context: Fractions of limited cellularity were prepared by means of SMART-Seq v4 Ultra Low Input.

The TCR cDNA carried a universal primer site and UMIs from 5'RACE template switching. One entry per CDR3 protein, called by TCRdb with MiXCR from the 5' RACE reads. This table has around 610,000 distinct CDR3 sequences, approximately 12% appearing once. Whole-study results and caveats: CD4 and CD8 compartments shared a small share of clonotypes. Sorted repertoires could include abundant contaminating clonotypes from bulk cells.

The CDR3 totals 14 residues. V shed 7 bases and J shed 2 bases, with 14 bases lying between them. The germline V gene has CDR1 MNHNS and CDR2 SASEGT. The V gene is TRBV6-1, the J gene TRBJ2-5; D might be TRBD1 or TRBD2, each matching 6 bases. This receptor was identified in a man aged 25-45 years who received the YFV17D yellow fever vaccine. The sample here was PBMCs, taken on the day of the yellow fever booster vaccination. The CDR3 DNA reads TGTGCCAGCACTCCCAGGGGAGGACAAGAGACCCAGTACATC. Translated, it gives CASTPRGGQETQYI.